This T cell receptor (beta chain) was sequenced for a study of shared clonotypes between healthy human individuals. The CDR3 runs to 13 residues. Germline CDR1 SNHLY, CDR2 FYNNEI. Trimming removed 4 bases at V and 2 bases at J, with 8 bases between. A note on this clone: Other DNA sequences in this sample translate to the same CDR3.

The donors, healthy adults who were HIV-negative, had experienced no recent acute infections or vaccinations. Profiled with immunoSEQ multiplex PCR; TCRdb holds only in-frame clones, not every one. The sample records around 240,000 clones, approximately 65% being singletons. Sequencing used memory CD4+ T cells sorted from blood. Subset in this sample: CD45RA-negative fraction. The clonotype comes from a man between 25 and 39 years old in good health. The chain has TRBV2 and TRBJ2-5; perhaps TRBD1 as D (5 bases). The chain's CDR3 is CASSGTGQETQYF. CDR3 nucleotides: TGTGCCAGCAGTGGTACAGGACAAGAGACCCAGTACTTC. Filled out from reference TRBV2 and TRBJ2-5, the complete variable domain reads EPEVTQTPSHQVTQMGQEVILRCVPISNHLYFYWYRQILGQKVEFLVSFYNNEISEKSEIFDDQFSVERPDGSNFTLKIRSTKLEDSAMYFCASSGTGQETQYFGPGTRLLVL.